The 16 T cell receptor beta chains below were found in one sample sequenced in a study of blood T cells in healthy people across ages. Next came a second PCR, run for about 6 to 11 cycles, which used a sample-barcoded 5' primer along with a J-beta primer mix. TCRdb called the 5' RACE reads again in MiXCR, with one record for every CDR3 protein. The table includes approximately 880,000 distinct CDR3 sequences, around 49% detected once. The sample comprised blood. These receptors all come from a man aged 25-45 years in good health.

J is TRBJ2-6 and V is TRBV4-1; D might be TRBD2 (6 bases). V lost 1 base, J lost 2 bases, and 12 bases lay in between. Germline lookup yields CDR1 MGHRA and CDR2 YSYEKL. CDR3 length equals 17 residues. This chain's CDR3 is CASSQGRESPGANVLTF. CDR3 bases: TGCGCCAGCAGCCAAGGGAGGGAGTCCCCTGGGGCCAACGTCCTGACTTTC.

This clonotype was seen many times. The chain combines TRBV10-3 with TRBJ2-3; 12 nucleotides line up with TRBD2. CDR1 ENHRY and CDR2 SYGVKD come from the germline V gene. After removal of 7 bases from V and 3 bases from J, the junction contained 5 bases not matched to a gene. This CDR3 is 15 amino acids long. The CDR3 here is CAIMASGGVTDTQYF. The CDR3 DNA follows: TGTGCCATCATGGCTAGCGGGGGGGTAACAGATACGCAGTATTTT.

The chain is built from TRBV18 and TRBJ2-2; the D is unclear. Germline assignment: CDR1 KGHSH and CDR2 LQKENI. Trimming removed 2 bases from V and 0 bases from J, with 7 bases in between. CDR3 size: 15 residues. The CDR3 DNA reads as TGTGCCAGCTCACCAAAACGGTCGAACACCGGGGAGCTGTTTTTT. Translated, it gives CASSPKRSNTGELFF.

As DNA, the CDR3 is TGCAGTGCTAGGGACTTGGGACAGGGAAATTCACCCCTCCACTTT. Translated, it gives CSARDLGQGNSPLHF. The chain couples TRBV20-1 to TRBJ1-6, with 9 bases identical to TRBD1. The CDR3 extends over 15 amino acids. Trimming cost V 3 bases and J 7 bases; bases outside gene matches: 7. Germline V gene sequence: CDR1 DFQATT, CDR2 SNEGSKA (reference sequence).

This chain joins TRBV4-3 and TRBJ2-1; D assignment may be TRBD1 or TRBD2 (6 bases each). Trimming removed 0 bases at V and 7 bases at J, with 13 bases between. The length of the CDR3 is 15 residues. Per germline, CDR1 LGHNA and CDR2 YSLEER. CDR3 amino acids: CASSQERGANNEQFF. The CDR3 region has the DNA TGCGCCAGCAGCCAAGAAAGGGGGGCGAATAATGAGCAGTTCTTC.

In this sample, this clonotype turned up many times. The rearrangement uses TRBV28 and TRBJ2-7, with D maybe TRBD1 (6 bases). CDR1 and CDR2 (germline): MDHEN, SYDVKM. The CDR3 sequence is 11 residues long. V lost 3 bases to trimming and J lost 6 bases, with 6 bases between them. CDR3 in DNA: TGTGCCAGCAGTTTCAGGGGCGAGCAGTACTTC. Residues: CASSFRGEQYF.

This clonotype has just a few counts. The CDR3 sequence is CASRDLQGSKNIQYF. DNA of the CDR3: TGTGCCAGCCGGGACCTACAGGGATCCAAAAACATTCAGTACTTC. V and J are TRBV2 and TRBJ2-4, with TRBD1 as a possible D gene (6 bases). The germline V gene encodes CDR1 SNHLY and CDR2 FYNNEI. With 8 bases removed from V and 2 bases from J, the gap between germline ends came to 16 bases. This CDR3 is 15 amino acids long.

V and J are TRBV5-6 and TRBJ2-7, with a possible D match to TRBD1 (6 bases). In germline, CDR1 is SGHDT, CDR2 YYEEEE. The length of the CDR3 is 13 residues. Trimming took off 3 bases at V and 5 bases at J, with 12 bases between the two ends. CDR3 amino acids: CASSWGRGDEQYF. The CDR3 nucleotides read TGTGCCAGCAGCTGGGGCAGGGGCGACGAGCAGTACTTC.

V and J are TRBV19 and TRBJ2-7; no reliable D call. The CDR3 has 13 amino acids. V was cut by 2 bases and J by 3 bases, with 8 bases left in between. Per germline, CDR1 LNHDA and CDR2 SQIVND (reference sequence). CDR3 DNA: TGTGCCAGTAGTATATCGTCAGACTACGAGCAGTACTTC. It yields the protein CASSISSDYEQYF.

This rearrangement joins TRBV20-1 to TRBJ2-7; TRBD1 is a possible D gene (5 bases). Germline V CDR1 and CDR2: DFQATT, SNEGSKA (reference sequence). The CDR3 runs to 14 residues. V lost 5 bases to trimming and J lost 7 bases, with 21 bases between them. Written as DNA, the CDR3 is TGCAGTGCTGAAGACAGAAGAGTACGAATAGAGCAGTACTTC. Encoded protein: CSAEDRRVRIEQYF.

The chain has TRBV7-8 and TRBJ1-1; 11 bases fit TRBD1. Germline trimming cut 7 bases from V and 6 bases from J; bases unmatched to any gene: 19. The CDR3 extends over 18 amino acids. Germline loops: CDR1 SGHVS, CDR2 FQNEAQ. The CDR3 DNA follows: TGTGCCAGCATCCCTTCGGGACAGGGGGTCCACCTTTCCGCTGAAGCTTTCTTT. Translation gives CASIPSGQGVHLSAEAFF.

In DNA, the CDR3 is TGCAGTGCAACTCCTCGGACTGAAGCTTTCTTT. Residues: CSATPRTEAFF. The rearrangement joins TRBV20-1 to TRBJ1-1; D gene ambiguous. V was trimmed by 6 bases and J by 5 bases, leaving 10 bases between them. The CDR3 contains 11 residues. The germline V gene encodes CDR1 DFQATT and CDR2 SNEGSKA (reference sequence).

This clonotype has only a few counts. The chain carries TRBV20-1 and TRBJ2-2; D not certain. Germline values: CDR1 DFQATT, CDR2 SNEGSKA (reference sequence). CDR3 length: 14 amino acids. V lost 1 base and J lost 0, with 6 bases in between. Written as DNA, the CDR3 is TGCAGTGCTAGAGGTCACTCGAACACCGGGGAGCTGTTTTTT. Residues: CSARGHSNTGELFF.

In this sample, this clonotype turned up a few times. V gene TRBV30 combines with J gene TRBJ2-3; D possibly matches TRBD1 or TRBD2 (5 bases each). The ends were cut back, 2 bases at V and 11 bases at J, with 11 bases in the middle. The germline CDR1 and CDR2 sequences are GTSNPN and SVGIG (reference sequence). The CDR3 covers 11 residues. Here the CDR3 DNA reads TGTGCCTGGAGTAGTGGGGGAAGGCAGTATTTT. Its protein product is CAWSSGGRQYF.

The CDR3 reads CASKRTGWDTQYF. The CDR3 region has the DNA TGTGCCAGCAAACGGACAGGGTGGGATACGCAGTATTTT. The chain carries TRBV27 and TRBJ2-3; 8 nucleotides match TRBD1. The CDR3 length is 13 residues. Germline V CDR1 and CDR2: MNHEY, SMNVEV (reference sequence). V shed 7 bases, J shed 6 bases, and the junction held 6 bases outside the gene matches.

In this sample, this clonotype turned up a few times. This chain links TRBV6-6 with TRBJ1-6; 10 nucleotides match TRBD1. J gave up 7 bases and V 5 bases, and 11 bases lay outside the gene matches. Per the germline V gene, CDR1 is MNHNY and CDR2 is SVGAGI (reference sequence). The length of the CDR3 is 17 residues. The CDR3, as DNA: TGTGCCAGCAGTCACCGACAGGGGGCTTCGAAGAATTCACCCCTCCACTTT. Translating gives CASSHRQGASKNSPLHF.